These T cell receptor beta chains were read from a single sample in a study of OX40 agonist ivuxolimab in advanced cancers. This table comes from immunoSEQ multiplex PCR, and its TCRdb copy is limited to in-frame clones, with some not included. This sample carries 55,000 to 75,000 clones, more than 85% of them seen once, and the ten largest clones take less than 1.1%. This material consisted of CD4+ or CD8+ T cells sorted from blood, taken in a trial of the OX40 agonist ivuxolimab. These receptors were collected from an adult with an advanced solid tumor such as melanoma, head and neck, liver or kidney cancer. Both conserved end residues are part of each CDR3.

V | CDR3
TRBV2 | CASAGTSGPQETQYF
TRBV19 | CASSAVAGPVEQYF
TRBV29-1 | CSVDRVKETQYF
TRBV6-5 | CASSWTGGDTGELFF
TRBV5-8 | CASSLTLGSKSTDTQYF
TRBV11-1 | CASSHGTDSGANVLTF
TRBV2 | CASSESTANYGYTF
TRBV9 | CASSVGWEFQETQYF
TRBV2 | CASSPSGVQETQYF
TRBV18 | CASSRDRSNYEQYF
TRBV19 | CASNEGQANTEAFF
TRBV2 | CASRGTEYGYTF
TRBV19 | CASSPKTSTDTQYF
TRBV28 | CASSLWGTQYF
TRBV9 | CASSFGTGITDTQYF
TRBV2 | CASKSSGSTDTQYF
TRBV28 | CASTNRGTGYTF
TRBV10-3 | CAISDGGISPLHF
TRBV28 | CASSLWQGEGKLFF
TRBV7-2 | CASSSGRQETQYF
TRBV7-9 | CASSSDRGGEKLFF
TRBV11-2 | CASSISGQSTDTQYF
TRBV6-5 | CASSSIGGQGFYTF
TRBV7-8 | CASSHSALRDEQYF
TRBV4-3 | CASSIDTNNQPQHF
TRBV18 | CASSPYSGDNQPQHF
TRBV6-4 | CASSEQVYEQYF
TRBV9 | CASSVGSSGDTQYF
TRBV28 | CASKQGGNEKLFF
TRBV6-6 | CASSYGTGLYGYTF
TRBV30 | CAWSLGYAGVQPQHF
TRBV5-4 | CASSSSGNPYNEQFF
TRBV9 | CASSRSRDNNEQFF
TRBV7-3 | CASSPLGRGEAFF
TRBV5-4 | CASTINPGGGETQYF
TRBV5-1 | CASSLGQGIENTEAFF
TRBV11-2 | CASSSAANTGELFF
TRBV4-1 | CASSQDTAGGRDEQFF
TRBV2 | CASRVTGGAGQPQHF
TRBV5-1 | CASRPLAGGSYEQYF
TRBV4-1 | CASSPNRAFTDTQYF
TRBV9 | CASSVEGRSGNTIYF
TRBV5-1 | CASSFSGMRDEKLFF
TRBV21-1 | CASSKVGQETYEQYF
TRBV7-7 | CASSLAGQYNEQFF
TRBV6-5 | CASTTNKYNEQFF